One TCR beta chain is described in this entry. Its antigen is currently not known. Base qualities are not provided; no much larger clone lies one nucleotide away. CD8 naive samples consisted of CD45RO-negative cells that were positively selected for CCR7, yielding a CD45RA+CCR7+ population without TemRA cells. The donors were healthy, HIV-negative adults who had no recently reported acute infections or vaccinations. All donors were Caucasian adults living in Nashville, Tennessee, USA. Blood was collected by leukapheresis, and PBMCs were isolated by Ficoll-Histopaque density gradient centrifugation and then cryopreserved in liquid nitrogen vapor phase. Analytical flow cytometry was used to check the purity and quantity of every magnetically sorted T cell population. Genomic DNA was isolated from every sorted fraction and measured by UV absorbance on a Nanodrop 2000c. From the germline V gene (reference sequence), CDR1 is SEHNR and CDR2 is FQNEAQ. The CDR3 spans 14 residues, from the cysteine through the phenylalanine. This entry keeps only the CDR3 DNA: 42 bases, framed from base 1. The V end loses 1 base and the J end loses 7 bases, and a stretch of 11 bases separates them.

These data belong to a study of shared clonotypes between healthy human individuals (dated by TCRdb to 2019 to 2021). In terms of the full investigation: A couple of women and a few men aged 18 to 49 years were included in the cohort. For each donor, three plates each were used for CD4 naive and CD4 memory, two plates were used for CD8 naive, and one plate was used for CD8 memory. To estimate repertoire size and how much clonotype sharing occurs between individuals, the study deeply sequenced the blood TCR repertoires of five healthy adults. To increase sequencing depth and limit assay-specific biases, different laboratories used diverse techniques to prepare libraries and sequence TCR repertoires. Each donor's leukapheresis produced roughly between about 0.9 and 9.5 billion PBMCs.

Overall study outcomes, separate from this receptor: Pairwise subsampling led to the expectation that sequencing depth would affect the degree of clonotype sharing among donors. Higher generation probabilities were observed for clonotypes shared by all four sorted-subset donors than for non-shared clonotypes. Naive subsets generally had larger estimated clonotype richness than memory subsets did. The small number of donors limited the genetic and exposure-history diversity represented. When a few donors were compared, the shared fraction of clonotypes was about 5.5% for naive CD4, 3.5% for naive CD8, 2.3% for memory CD4, and less than 0.5% for memory CD8. Only blood was sampled, and tissue TCR repertoires likely differ from those in blood. Rarefaction of sorted-subset datasets indicated incomplete sequencing despite the large sequencing depth.

TCR CDR3 regions were amplified from genomic DNA by multiplex PCR using the deep immunoSEQ assay. Extracted genomic DNA from each cell subset was distributed evenly across all wells of several immunoSEQ 96-well plates, and each plate was treated as a replicate. For sorted subsets, 200 to 250 ng genomic DNA, equal to 30,000 to 35,000 T cell genomes, was loaded into each replicate PCR. The purified libraries were quantified using a Qubit 3.0 fluorometer, sized with a Bioanalyzer 2100, and then quantified again using the KAPA Library Quantification kit. Each immunoSEQ 96-well plate was sequenced on its own single-read 150-cycle Illumina NextSeq 550 flow cell. The source study handled its data this way. Because the immunoSEQ output included only junctional sequences and no quality scores, the filtering could not be the same as the filtering used for full-length reads. To assign V/J genes and CDR3, sequences were annotated using PyIR, a Python wrapper for IgBLAST v1.9, with IMGT germline references. Reads were removed for weak V/J assignments (E-value above 1e-6), missing CDR3, stop codons, out-of-frame junctions, or ambiguous translated residues. V3J clonotypes were defined as sequences sharing an identical inferred V gene, J gene, and CDR3 amino acid sequence. To compute the percentage overlap between repertoires, the number of shared unique clonotypes was divided by the size of the smaller repertoire. Three approaches were used to assess repertoire richness: RTK rarefaction, the Chao1 estimator, and Recon v2.1 estimates of unobserved clonotypes. Generation probabilities were computed with OLGA for all TCRbeta clonotypes obtained by the gDNA method from a handful of donors. In its TCRdb copy, this immuneACCESS table keeps in-frame sequences only and misses some clones. Where compared with another copy, unresolved V genes explain less than half of these, and the others have no known cause. V and J calls and clone size come straight from that table; D and trimming were deduced from the DNA. This sample gives 450,000 to 700,000 clones in total; around 95% of them show up just once. Clones ranked in the top ten supply 0.085% to 0.11% of the sample.

Material: naive CD8+ T cells sorted from blood. According to the study, the label for this sample's cell subset or site signals: CD45RA+CCR7+. The sequence was obtained from a woman in her 30s in good health. The chain is made from TRBV7-9 and TRBJ2-1, with the D gene not confidently named. Read as DNA, the sequence is TGTGCCAGCAGCTTAGTACAAGGAAATAATGAGCAGTTCTTC. Its protein product is CASSLVQGNNEQFF.